This T cell receptor (beta chain) was recovered during a study of shared clonotypes between healthy human individuals. Across the whole study: Each donor's CD4 naive and CD4 memory cells filled three plates apiece, CD8 naive two, and CD8 memory one.

Details on this clone: Its antigen is unknown.

Authors' methods: Without quality scores, immunoSEQ junctional reads could not be filtered like full-length reads. Clones were read by immunoSEQ multiplex PCR, and TCRdb kept only the in-frame ones, dropping some. D and trimming come from the DNA, and the V and J calls and clone size come from that table. Of around 580,000 clones listed, roughly 98% are singletons. The study, taken as a whole, reports: It was the non-shared clonotypes that had lower generation probabilities than clonotypes shared by all four donors. Among the subsets, naive ones generally showed larger estimated richness than memory ones.

Naivety among CD8 cells was defined by CD45RO negativity and positive CCR7 selection, thereby excluding terminally differentiated effector memory CD45RA+ cells. This CDR3 is built from 15 residues. Germline V gene sequence: CDR1 SEHNR, CDR2 FQNEAQ (reference sequence). After removal of 1 base from V and 1 base from J, the junction contained 3 bases not matched to a gene. The TCR sequence derives from a man aged 25-45 years in good health. The chain uses TRBV7-9 and TRBJ2-7; the match to TRBD1 covers 8 bases. The specimen was naive CD8+ T cells sorted from blood. The CDR3: CASSLVGTGSYEQYF. CDR3 nucleotides: TGTGCCAGCAGCTTAGTAGGGACAGGTTCCTACGAGCAGTACTTC.